The 16 T cell receptor beta chains reported below all come from one sample, sequenced in a study of blood T cell repertoires in COVID-19. Clones were read by immunoSEQ multiplex PCR, and TCRdb kept only the in-frame ones, dropping some. The sample consists of about 130,000 clones, 81% of them appearing once. Sequenced: peripheral blood. The origin of the receptors is a man between 25 and 39 years old with COVID-19, enrolled during active disease.

The V and J genes are TRBV18 and TRBJ1-6; TRBD1 matches 8 bases. Germline CDR1 is KGHSH and CDR2 is LQKENI. There are 15 residues in the CDR3. V was pared by 3 bases and J by 8 bases, with 6 bases of the junction left unmatched. The CDR3 DNA is TGTGCCAGCTCACCCCAGGGGGCTTTTGATTCACCCCTCCACTTT. Amino acid sequence: CASSPQGAFDSPLHF.

This clone was seen only a few times. The rearrangement uses TRBV11-3 and TRBJ2-5; D is perhaps TRBD1 (6 bases). Germline CDR1 is SGHNT and CDR2 is YENEEA. The CDR3 is made up of 14 amino acids. V lost 3 bases, J lost 3 bases, and 11 bases lay in between. CDR3 DNA sequence: TGTGCCAGCAGCTTGGGGACACTAGAAGAGACCCAGTACTTC. This codes for CASSLGTLEETQYF.

This clone came up a few times. The chain is built from TRBV11-2 and TRBJ1-4; D is perhaps TRBD1 (6 bases). Deletions cut 8 bases from V and 6 bases from J, with 16 bases between. The CDR3 consists of 14 residues. Germline CDR1 reads SGHAT; CDR2 reads FQNNGV. The CDR3 reads CASEAGGADEKLFF. CDR3 in DNA: TGTGCCAGCGAAGCGGGGGGCGCGGATGAAAAACTGTTTTTT.

This clone has a single count. The chain recombines TRBV20-1 with TRBJ2-7; 10 bases line up with TRBD1. The germline V gene has CDR1 DFQATT and CDR2 SNEGSKA (reference sequence). The CDR3 has 13 residues. With V trimmed by 3 bases and J by 7 bases, 6 bases remained unmatched. This chain's CDR3 is CSASRQGAGEQYF. The CDR3 DNA is TGCAGTGCTAGTCGACAGGGGGCTGGGGAGCAGTACTTC.

The V gene is TRBV2, the J gene TRBJ2-1; no clear D. V lost 4 bases, J lost 2 bases, and 12 bases lay in between. The germline CDR1 and CDR2 sequences are SNHLY and FYNNEI. The CDR3 has 15 amino acids. CDR3 sequence reads: CASSARPAAYNEQFF. The CDR3, as DNA: TGTGCCAGCAGTGCCCGGCCTGCGGCCTACAATGAGCAGTTCTTC.

The gene calls are TRBV7-2 and TRBJ1-2; D ambiguous. The CDR3 length is 17 residues. V was trimmed by 2 bases and J by 0 bases, leaving 16 bases between them. CDR1 is SGHTA and CDR2 is FQGNSA in the germline V gene. The CDR3 bases are TGTGCCAGCAGCTTAAATCTAGGAGGGATAGCTAACTATGGCTACACCTTC. Protein: CASSLNLGGIANYGYTF.

Here the CDR3 reads CASSSQFYNEQFF. The CDR3, as DNA: TGTGCCAGCAGCTCTCAGTTCTACAATGAGCAGTTCTTC. The genes are TRBV11-2 and TRBJ2-1, with D uncertain. There are 13 residues in the CDR3. Trimming cost V 4 bases and J 3 bases, with 7 bases left between them. Germline assignment: CDR1 SGHAT and CDR2 FQNNGV.

The V and J genes are TRBV6-5 and TRBJ2-5, with unresolved D. V was shortened by 6 bases and J by 4 bases, with 12 bases between the two germline ends. Looked up from germline, CDR1 is MNHEY and CDR2 is SVGAGI. The CDR3 runs to 13 residues. The CDR3 region has the DNA TGTGCCAGCAGCAAAATCTTGCGAGAGACCCAGTACTTC. Its protein product is CASSKILRETQYF.

The rearrangement joins TRBV6-6 to TRBJ1-1, with D possibly TRBD1 on 5 matching bases. CDR1 and CDR2 (germline): MNHNY, SVGAGI (reference sequence). The V end lost 2 bases, the J end lost 9 bases, and 16 bases lay between the germline ends. The CDR3 has 14 residues. CDR3 coding DNA: TGTGCCAGCAGTTACGAGGTCCAGACAGCTCAAGCTTTCTTT. Protein product: CASSYEVQTAQAFF.

CDR3 sequence (DNA): TGTGCCAGCAGTTTAGGCGGCGGGAGCTACAATGAGCAGTTCTTC. Residues: CASSLGGGSYNEQFF. The chain uses TRBV27 and TRBJ2-1; 7 bases are shared with TRBD2. This CDR3 has 15 amino acids. V was pared by 2 bases and J by 3 bases, with 4 bases of the junction left unmatched. Germline V gives CDR1 MNHEY, CDR2 SMNVEV (reference sequence).

This rearrangement joins TRBV2 to TRBJ1-2, with TRBD1 matching over 7 bases. The CDR3 covers 13 residues. V trimming: 4 bases; J trimming: 14 bases; junction bases outside the gene matches: 13. The germline V gene encodes CDR1 SNHLY and CDR2 FYNNEI. CDR3 coding DNA: TGTGCCAGCAGTGTGGAAACAGGGGCGGGTAAGACCTTC. This translates into CASSVETGAGKTF.

V and J are TRBV13 and TRBJ1-5; 8 bases are a match to TRBD1. There are 15 residues in the CDR3. Germline CDR1 reads PRHDT; CDR2 reads FYEKMQ (reference sequence). V gave up 5 bases and J gave up 7 bases; unmatched junction bases: 10. The CDR3 sequence is CASSTRTGPSQPQHF. In DNA form, the CDR3 reads TGTGCCAGCAGCACGAGGACAGGGCCTAGCCAGCCCCAGCATTTT.

The chain joins TRBV18 to TRBJ1-3; 9 bases align to TRBD1. This CDR3 region has 15 residues. Unmatched junction bases numbered 2, after V lost 3 bases and J lost 2 bases. Germline V gene sequence: CDR1 KGHSH, CDR2 LQKENI. The CDR3 protein is CASSPGQGPGNTIYF. CDR3 DNA: TGTGCCAGCTCACCGGGACAGGGTCCTGGAAACACCATATATTTT.

The chain has TRBV11-3 and TRBJ1-1; D gene ambiguous. CDR1 is SGHNT, CDR2 YENEEA, per germline. V lost 8 bases, J lost 1 base, and 14 bases lay in between. The CDR3 runs to 14 residues. CDR3 nucleotides: TGTGCCAGCGGGATTCGGACTGGGAACACTGAAGCTTTCTTT. Its translation: CASGIRTGNTEAFF.

This chain links TRBV7-9 with TRBJ2-7; no clear D gene. Trimming stripped 1 base from V and 0 bases from J, with 13 bases between. This CDR3 spans 16 amino acids. Germline loops: CDR1 SEHNR, CDR2 FQNEAQ (reference sequence). CDR3 region: CASSLEMAGSSYEQYF. The CDR3 DNA sequence: TGTGCCAGCAGCTTAGAAATGGCAGGTAGCTCCTACGAGCAGTACTTC.

J is TRBJ2-5 and V is TRBV5-1, with a possible D match to TRBD1 (6 bases). This CDR3 has 14 amino acids. With 2 bases removed from V and 5 bases from J, the gap between germline ends came to 13 bases. Germline V gene sequence: CDR1 SGHRS, CDR2 YFSETQ. CDR3 sequence (DNA): TGCGCCAGCAGCTTTGATGGGGGCAGGGAGACCCAGTACTTC. Its protein product is CASSFDGGRETQYF. Filled out from reference TRBV5-1 and TRBJ2-5, the complete variable domain reads KAGVTQTPRYLIKTRGQQVTLSCSPISGHRSVSWYQQTPGQGLQFLFEYFSETQRNKGNFPGRFSGRQFSNSRSEMNVSTLELGDSALYLCASSFDGGRETQYFGPGTRLLVL.